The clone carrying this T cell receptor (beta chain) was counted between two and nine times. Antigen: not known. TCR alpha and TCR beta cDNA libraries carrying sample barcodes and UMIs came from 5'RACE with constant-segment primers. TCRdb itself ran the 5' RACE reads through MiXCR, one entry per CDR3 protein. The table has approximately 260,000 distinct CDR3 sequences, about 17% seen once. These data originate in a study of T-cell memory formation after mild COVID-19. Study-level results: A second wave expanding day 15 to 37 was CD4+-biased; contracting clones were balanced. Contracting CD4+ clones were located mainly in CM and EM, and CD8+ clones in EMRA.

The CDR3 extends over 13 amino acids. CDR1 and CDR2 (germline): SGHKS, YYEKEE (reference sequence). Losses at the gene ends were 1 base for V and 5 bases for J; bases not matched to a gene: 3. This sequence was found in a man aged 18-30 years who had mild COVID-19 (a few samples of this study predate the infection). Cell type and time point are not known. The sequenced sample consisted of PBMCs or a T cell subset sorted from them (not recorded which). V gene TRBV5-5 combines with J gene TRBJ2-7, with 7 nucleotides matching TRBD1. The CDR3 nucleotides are TGTGCCAGCAGCTTGACAGGGGTAGACGAGCAGTACGTC. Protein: CASSLTGVDEQYV.